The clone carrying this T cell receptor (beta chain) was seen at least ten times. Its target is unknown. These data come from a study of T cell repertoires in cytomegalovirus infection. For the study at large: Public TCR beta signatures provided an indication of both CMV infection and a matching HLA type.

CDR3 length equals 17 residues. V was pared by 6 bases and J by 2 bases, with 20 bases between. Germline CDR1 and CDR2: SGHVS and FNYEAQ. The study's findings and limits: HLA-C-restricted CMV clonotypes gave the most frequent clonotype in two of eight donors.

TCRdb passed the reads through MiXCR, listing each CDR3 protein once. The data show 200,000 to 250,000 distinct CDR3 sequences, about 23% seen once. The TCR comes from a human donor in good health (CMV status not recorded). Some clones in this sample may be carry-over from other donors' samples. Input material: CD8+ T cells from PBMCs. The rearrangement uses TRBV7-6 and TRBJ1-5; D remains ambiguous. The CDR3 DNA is TGTGCCAGCAGTGAAGCGGCAGGCCTAAGGGGCAATCAGCCCCAGCATTTT. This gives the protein CASSEAAGLRGNQPQHF. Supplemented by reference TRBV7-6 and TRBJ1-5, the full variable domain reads GAGVSQSPRYKVTKRGQDVALRCDPISGHVSLYWYRQALGQGPEFLTYFNYEAQQDKSGLPNDRFSAERPEGSISTLTIQRTEQRDSAMYRCASSEAAGLRGNQPQHFGDGTRLSIL.